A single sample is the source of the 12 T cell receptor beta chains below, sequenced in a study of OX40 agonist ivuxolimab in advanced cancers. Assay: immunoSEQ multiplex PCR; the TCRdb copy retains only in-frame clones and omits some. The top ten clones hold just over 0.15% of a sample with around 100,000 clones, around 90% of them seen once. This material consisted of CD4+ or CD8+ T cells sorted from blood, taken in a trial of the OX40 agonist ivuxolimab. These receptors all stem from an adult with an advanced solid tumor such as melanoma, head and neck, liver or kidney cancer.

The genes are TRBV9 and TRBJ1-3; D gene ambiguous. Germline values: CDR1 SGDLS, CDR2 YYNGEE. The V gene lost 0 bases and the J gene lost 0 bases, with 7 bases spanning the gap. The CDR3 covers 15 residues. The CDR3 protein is CASSVGQNSGNTIYF. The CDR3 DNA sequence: TGTGCCAGCAGCGTAGGGCAAAACTCTGGAAACACCATATATTTT.

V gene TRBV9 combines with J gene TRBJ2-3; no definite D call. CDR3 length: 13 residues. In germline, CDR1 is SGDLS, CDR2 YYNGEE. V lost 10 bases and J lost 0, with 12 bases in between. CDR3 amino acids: CAGPKASTDTQYF. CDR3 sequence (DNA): TGTGCCGGCCCGAAGGCCAGCACAGATACGCAGTATTTT.

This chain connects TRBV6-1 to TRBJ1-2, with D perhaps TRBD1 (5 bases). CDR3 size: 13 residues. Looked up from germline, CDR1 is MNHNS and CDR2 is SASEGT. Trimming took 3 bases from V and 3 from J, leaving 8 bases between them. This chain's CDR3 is CASSEDIYYGYTF. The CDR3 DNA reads TGTGCCAGCAGTGAGGACATATACTATGGCTACACCTTC.

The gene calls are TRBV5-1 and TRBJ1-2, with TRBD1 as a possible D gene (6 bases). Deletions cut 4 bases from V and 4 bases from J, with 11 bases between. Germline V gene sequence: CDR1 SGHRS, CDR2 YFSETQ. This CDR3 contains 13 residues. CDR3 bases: TGCGCCAGCAGCAAGGGGACATCCTATGGCTACACCTTC. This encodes CASSKGTSYGYTF.

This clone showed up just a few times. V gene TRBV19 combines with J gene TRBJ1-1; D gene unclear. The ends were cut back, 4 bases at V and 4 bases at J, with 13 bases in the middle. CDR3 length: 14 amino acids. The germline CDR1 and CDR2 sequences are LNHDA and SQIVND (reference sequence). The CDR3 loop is CASSTVYGSTEAFF. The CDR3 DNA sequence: TGTGCCAGTAGTACGGTCTATGGGAGCACTGAAGCTTTCTTT.

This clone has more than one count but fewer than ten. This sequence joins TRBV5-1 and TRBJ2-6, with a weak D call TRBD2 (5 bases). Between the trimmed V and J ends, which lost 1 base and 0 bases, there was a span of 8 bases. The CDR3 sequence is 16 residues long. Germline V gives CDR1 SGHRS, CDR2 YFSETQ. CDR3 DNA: TGCGCCAGCAGCTTGTCGGGGAGCTCTGGGGCCAACGTCCTGACTTTC. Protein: CASSLSGSSGANVLTF.

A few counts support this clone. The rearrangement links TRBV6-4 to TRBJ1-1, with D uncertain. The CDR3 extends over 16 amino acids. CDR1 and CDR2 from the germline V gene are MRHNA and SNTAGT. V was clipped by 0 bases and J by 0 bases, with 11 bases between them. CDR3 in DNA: TGTGCCAGCAGTGACTCGATTATAGGATTGAACACTGAAGCTTTCTTT. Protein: CASSDSIIGLNTEAFF.

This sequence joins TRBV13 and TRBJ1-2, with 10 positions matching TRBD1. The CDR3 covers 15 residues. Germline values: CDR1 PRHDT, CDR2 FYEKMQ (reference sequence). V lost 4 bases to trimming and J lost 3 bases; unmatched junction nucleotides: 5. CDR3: CASSSGDRGYYGYTF. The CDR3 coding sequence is TGTGCCAGCAGCTCTGGGGACAGGGGATACTATGGCTACACCTTC.

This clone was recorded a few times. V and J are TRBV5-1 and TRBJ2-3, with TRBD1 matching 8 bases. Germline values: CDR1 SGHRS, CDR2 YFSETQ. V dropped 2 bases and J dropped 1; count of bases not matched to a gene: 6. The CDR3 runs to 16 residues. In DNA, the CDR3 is TGCGCCAGCAGCTTCTCCCAGGGGGCCGGCACAGATACGCAGTATTTT. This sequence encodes CASSFSQGAGTDTQYF. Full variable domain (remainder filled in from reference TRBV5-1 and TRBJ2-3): KAGVTQTPRYLIKTRGQQVTLSCSPISGHRSVSWYQQTPGQGLQFLFEYFSETQRNKGNFPGRFSGRQFSNSRSEMNVSTLELGDSALYLCASSFSQGAGTDTQYFGPGTRLTVL.

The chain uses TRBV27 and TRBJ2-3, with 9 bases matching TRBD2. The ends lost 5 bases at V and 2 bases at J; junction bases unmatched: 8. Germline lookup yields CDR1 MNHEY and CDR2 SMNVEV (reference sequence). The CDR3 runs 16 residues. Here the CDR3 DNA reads TGTGCCAGCAGTAACGTAGCGGGAGTATTCACAGATACGCAGTATTTT. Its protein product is CASSNVAGVFTDTQYF.

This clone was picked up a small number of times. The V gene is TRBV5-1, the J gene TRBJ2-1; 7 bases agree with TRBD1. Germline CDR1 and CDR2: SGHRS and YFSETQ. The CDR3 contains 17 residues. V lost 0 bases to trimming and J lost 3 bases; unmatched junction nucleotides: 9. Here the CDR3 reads CASSLASGQILYNEQFF. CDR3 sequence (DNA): TGCGCCAGCAGCTTGGCTTCGGGACAGATCCTCTACAATGAGCAGTTCTTC. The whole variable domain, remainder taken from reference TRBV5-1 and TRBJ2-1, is KAGVTQTPRYLIKTRGQQVTLSCSPISGHRSVSWYQQTPGQGLQFLFEYFSETQRNKGNFPGRFSGRQFSNSRSEMNVSTLELGDSALYLCASSLASGQILYNEQFFGPGTRLTVL.

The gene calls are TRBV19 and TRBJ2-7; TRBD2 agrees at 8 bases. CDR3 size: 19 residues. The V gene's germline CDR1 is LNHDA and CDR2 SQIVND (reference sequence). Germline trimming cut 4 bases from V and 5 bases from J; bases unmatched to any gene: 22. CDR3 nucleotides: TGTGCCAGTAGTACCCGAAAGGCAACCCAGGGCGGGAGGTGGAACGAGCAGTACTTC. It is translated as CASSTRKATQGGRWNEQYF.